Listed here are 10 T cell receptor beta chains from one sample, sequenced in a study of cytomegalovirus exposure and HLA in healthy donors. PCR primers comprised 60 Vbeta and 13 Jbeta primers. Some clones are missing from TCRdb's copy, which holds only in-frame ones; the method was immunoSEQ multiplex PCR. The sample carries around 140,000 clones, 75% recorded once. Material for sequencing was PBMCs. These receptors were collected from a man younger than 45 in good health and CMV-seronegative.

The chain couples TRBV6-1 to TRBJ2-1; D is uncertain. The ends were cut back, 1 base at V and 0 bases at J, with 10 bases in the middle. CDR3 length equals 16 residues. Per the germline V gene, CDR1 is MNHNS and CDR2 is SASEGT. The CDR3 nucleotides are TGTGCCAGCAGTGAAGAGATGAGGCCCTCCTACAATGAGCAGTTCTTC. Translating it yields CASSEEMRPSYNEQFF.

On this clone: Germline is not matched at one junction end, which may reflect a read error. The chain combines TRBV5-4 with TRBJ2-6, with D maybe TRBD2 (6 bases). The germline gives CDR1 SGHNT, CDR2 YYREEE (reference sequence). The CDR3 is 15 residues long. CDR3 sequence: CASSLAGAGANGLTF. The DNA for the CDR3 is TGTGCCAGCAGCTTGGCGGGAGCTGGGGCCAACGGCCTGACTTTC.

The chain joins TRBV2 to TRBJ1-3, with D possibly matching TRBD1 (6 bases). The germline V and J ends were trimmed by 7 bases and 4 bases, with 17 bases remaining between them. The CDR3 is 15 amino acids. Germline CDR1 reads SNHLY; CDR2 reads FYNNEI. CDR3 sequence (DNA): TGTGCCAGCAAGATCACAGGGTCCCCAGGAAACACCATATATTTT. This encodes CASKITGSPGNTIYF.

This clone was seen more than once but under ten times. This chain connects TRBV6-1 to TRBJ1-6, with a possible D match to TRBD1 (5 bases). The CDR3 length is 14 residues. In germline, CDR1 is MNHNS, CDR2 SASEGT. V lost 1 base, J lost 10 bases, and 11 bases lay in between. DNA of the CDR3: TGTGCCAGCAGTGAAGGTCAGGGTGGATCACCCCTCCACTTT. Its protein is CASSEGQGGSPLHF.

The chain employs TRBV5-3 and TRBJ1-2, with D maybe TRBD1 (6 bases). TRBV5-3 is placed among ORFs of uncertain function. This CDR3 contains 15 residues. V lost 4 bases, J lost 4 bases, and 17 bases lay in between. CDR3 protein: CARSAAGTRGYGYTF. The CDR3 coding sequence is TGTGCCAGAAGCGCGGCCGGGACAAGGGGCTATGGCTACACCTTC.

V and J are TRBV16 and TRBJ1-1; D unclear. Trimming took 4 bases from V and 1 from J, leaving 7 bases between them. Germline V lookup: CDR1 KGHSY, CDR2 FQNENV. This CDR3 is 13 amino acids long. The CDR3 region has the DNA TGTGCCAGCAGCCCTGACACGAACACTGAAGCTTTCTTT. Protein sequence: CASSPDTNTEAFF. Drawing the rest from reference TRBV16 and TRBJ1-1, the complete variable domain is GEEVAQTPKHLVRGEGQKAKLYCAPIKGHSYVFWYQQVLKNEFKFLISFQNENVFDETGMPKERFSAKCLPNSPCSLEIQATKLEDSAVYFCASSPDTNTEAFFGQGTRLTVV.

CDR3 sequence reads: CASSPTSGGFNEQFF. The CDR3 DNA sequence: TGTGCCAGCAGCCCGACTAGCGGGGGGTTTAATGAGCAGTTCTTC. V is TRBV9 and J is TRBJ2-1; the match to TRBD2 covers 13 bases. The CDR3 runs to 15 residues. Germline lookup yields CDR1 SGDLS and CDR2 YYNGEE. J gave up 7 bases and V 4 bases, and 5 bases lay outside the gene matches.

This chain connects TRBV19 to TRBJ2-5, with a possible D match to TRBD2 (5 bases). Trimming pared 0 bases from V and 4 bases from J, leaving 12 bases between. The CDR3 has 15 residues. Germline V gene lookup returns CDR1 LNHDA and CDR2 SQIVND (reference sequence). The CDR3 loop reads CASSIDRGNRETQYF. CDR3 nucleotides: TGTGCCAGTAGTATAGATCGAGGGAATAGAGAGACCCAGTACTTC.

As DNA, the CDR3 is TGTGCCAGCAGCCCCTCCCGTAAATCGGGACAGCACTACGAGCAGTACTTC. It codes for CASSPSRKSGQHYEQYF. V gene TRBV7-8 combines with J gene TRBJ2-7, with 7 bases identical to TRBD1. V shed 5 bases, J shed 3 bases, and the junction held 16 bases outside the gene matches. The CDR3 extends over 17 amino acids. Germline values: CDR1 SGHVS, CDR2 FQNEAQ.

The chain joins TRBV7-2 to TRBJ1-3; D might be TRBD1 (5 bases). The CDR3 is made up of 13 amino acids. V lost 5 bases and J lost 0, with 5 bases in between. Germline values: CDR1 SGHTA, CDR2 FQGNSA. The CDR3 nucleotides are TGTGCCAGCAGCCAGGGCTCTGGAAACACCATATATTTT. It is translated as CASSQGSGNTIYF.